This TCR beta chain was sequenced during a study of T cell responses to AZD1222 COVID-19 vaccine. The CDR3 has 15 amino acids. V lost 4 bases and J 0 bases, leaving 14 bases between the germline ends. Germline CDR1 reads SGHDT; CDR2 reads YYEEEE. Sequencing was performed with immunoSEQ multiplex PCR; in TCRdb, only in-frame clones are kept and a portion is missing. The data contain approximately 130,000 clones, over 75% of them singletons. This sequence originates from an adult who received the AZD1222 COVID-19 vaccine. This chain joins TRBV5-6 and TRBJ2-7; D is undetermined. Sample: peripheral blood, taken 28 days after the second AZD1222 dose. The CDR3, as DNA: TGTGCCAGCAGCGCCGGACGCTTACCCTCCTACGAGCAGTACTTC. It encodes CASSAGRLPSYEQYF.